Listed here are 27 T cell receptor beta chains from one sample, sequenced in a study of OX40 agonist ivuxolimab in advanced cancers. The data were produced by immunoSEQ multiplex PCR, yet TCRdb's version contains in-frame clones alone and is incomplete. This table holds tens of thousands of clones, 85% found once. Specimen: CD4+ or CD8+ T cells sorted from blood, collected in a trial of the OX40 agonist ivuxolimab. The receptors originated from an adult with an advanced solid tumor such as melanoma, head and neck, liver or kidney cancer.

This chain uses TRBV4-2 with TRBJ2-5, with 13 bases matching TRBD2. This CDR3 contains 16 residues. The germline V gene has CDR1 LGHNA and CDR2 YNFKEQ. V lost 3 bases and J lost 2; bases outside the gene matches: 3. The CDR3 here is CASSQQGLAGQETQYF. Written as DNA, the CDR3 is TGTGCCAGCAGCCAGCAGGGACTAGCGGGACAAGAGACCCAGTACTTC.

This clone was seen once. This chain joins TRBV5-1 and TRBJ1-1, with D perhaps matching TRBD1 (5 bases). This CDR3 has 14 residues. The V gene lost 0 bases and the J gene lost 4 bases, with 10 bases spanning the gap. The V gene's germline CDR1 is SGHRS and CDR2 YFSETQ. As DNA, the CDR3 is TGCGCCAGCAGCTTGGCTCCGGGGGGCACTGAAGCTTTCTTT. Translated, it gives CASSLAPGGTEAFF.

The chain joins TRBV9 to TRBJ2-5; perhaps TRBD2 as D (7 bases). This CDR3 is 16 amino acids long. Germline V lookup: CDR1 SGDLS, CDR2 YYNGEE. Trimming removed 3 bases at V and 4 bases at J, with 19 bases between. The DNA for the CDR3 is TGTGCCAGCAGCGCCAACGGGGGGCGGACCCCAGAGACCCAGTACTTC. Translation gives CASSANGGRTPETQYF.

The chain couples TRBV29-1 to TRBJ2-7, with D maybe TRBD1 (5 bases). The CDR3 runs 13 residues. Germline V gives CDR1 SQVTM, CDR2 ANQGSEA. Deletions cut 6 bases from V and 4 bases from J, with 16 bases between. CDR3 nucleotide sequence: TGCAGCGTAAGTGGTAGGGGTGTTTACGAGCAGTACTTC. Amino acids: CSVSGRGVYEQYF.

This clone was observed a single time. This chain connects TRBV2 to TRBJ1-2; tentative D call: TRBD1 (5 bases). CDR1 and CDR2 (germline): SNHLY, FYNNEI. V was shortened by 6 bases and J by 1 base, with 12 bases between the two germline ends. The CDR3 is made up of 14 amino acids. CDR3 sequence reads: CASSPLTVNYGYTF. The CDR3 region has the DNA TGTGCCAGCAGCCCTTTGACAGTTAACTATGGCTACACCTTC.

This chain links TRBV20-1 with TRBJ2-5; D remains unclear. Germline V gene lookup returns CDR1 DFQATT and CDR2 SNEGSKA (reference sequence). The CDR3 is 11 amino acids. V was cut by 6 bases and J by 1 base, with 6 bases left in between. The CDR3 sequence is CSAWSQETQYF. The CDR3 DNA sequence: TGCAGTGCATGGTCCCAAGAGACCCAGTACTTC.

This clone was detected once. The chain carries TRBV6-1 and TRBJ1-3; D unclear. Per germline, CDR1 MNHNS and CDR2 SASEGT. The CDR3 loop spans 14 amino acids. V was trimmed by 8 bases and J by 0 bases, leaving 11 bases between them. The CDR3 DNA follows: TGTGCCAGCTTGGACGTGCTCTCTGGAAACACCATATATTTT. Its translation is CASLDVLSGNTIYF.

The CDR3 is CATSRAGAGETQYF. Written as DNA, the CDR3 is TGTGCCACCAGCAGAGCCGGGGCGGGAGAGACCCAGTACTTC. J is TRBJ2-5 and V is TRBV15; D may match TRBD1 or TRBD2 (5 bases each). The V gene lost 1 base and the J gene lost 4 bases, with 10 bases spanning the gap. The CDR3 is 14 amino acids. Germline lookup yields CDR1 LNHNV and CDR2 YYDKDF (reference sequence).

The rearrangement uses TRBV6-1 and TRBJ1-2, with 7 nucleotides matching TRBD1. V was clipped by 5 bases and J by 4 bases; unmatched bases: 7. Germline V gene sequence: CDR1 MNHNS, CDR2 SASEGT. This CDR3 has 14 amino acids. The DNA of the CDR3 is TGTGCCAGCAGTAACAACAGGGGCGGCTATGGCTACACCTTC. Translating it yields CASSNNRGGYGYTF.

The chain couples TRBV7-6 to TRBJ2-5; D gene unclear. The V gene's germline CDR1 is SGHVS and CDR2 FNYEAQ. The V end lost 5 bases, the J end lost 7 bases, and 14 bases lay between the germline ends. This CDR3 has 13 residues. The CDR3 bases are TGTGCCAGCAGCCAGTCACAAAGTTGGACCCAGTACTTC. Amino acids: CASSQSQSWTQYF.

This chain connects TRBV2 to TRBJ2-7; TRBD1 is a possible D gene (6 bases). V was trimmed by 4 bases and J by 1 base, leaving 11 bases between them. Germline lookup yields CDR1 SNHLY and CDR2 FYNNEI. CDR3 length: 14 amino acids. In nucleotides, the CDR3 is TGTGCCAGCAGTGGGACAGACAATTCCTACGAGCAGTACTTC. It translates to CASSGTDNSYEQYF.

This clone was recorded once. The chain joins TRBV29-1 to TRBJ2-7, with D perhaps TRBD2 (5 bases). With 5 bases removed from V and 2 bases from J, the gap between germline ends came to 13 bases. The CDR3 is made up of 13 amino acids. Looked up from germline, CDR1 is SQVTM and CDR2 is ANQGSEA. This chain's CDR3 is CSVSPREPYEQYF. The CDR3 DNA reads TGCAGCGTTTCACCGAGGGAACCCTACGAGCAGTACTTC.

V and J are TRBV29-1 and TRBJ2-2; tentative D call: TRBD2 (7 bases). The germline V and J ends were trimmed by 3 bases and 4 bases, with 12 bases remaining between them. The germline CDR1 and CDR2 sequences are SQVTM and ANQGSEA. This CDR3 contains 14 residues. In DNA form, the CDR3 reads TGCAGCGTTGAGTCTAGGGGGGGCACCGGGGAGCTGTTTTTT. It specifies CSVESRGGTGELFF.

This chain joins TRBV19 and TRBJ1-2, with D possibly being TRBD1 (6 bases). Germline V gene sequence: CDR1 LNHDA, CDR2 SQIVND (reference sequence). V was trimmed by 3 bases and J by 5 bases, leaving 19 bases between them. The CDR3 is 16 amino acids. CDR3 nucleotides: TGTGCCAGTAGTATGGGGACAAGGCCTGAAGGGTATGGCTACACCTTC. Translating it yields CASSMGTRPEGYGYTF.

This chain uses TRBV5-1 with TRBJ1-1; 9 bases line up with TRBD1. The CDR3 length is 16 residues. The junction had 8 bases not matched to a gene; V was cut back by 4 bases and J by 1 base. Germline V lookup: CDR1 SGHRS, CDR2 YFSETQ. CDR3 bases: TGCGCCAGCAGCCTGAATACAGGGGGCAGGAACACTGAAGCTTTCTTT. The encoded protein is CASSLNTGGRNTEAFF.

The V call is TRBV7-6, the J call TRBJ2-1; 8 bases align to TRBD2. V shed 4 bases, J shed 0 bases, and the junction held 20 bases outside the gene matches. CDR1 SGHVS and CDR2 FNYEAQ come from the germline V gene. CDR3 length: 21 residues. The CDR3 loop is CASSSRRLRGANKSSYNEQFF. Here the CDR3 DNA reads TGTGCCAGCAGCTCCCGGCGTTTGCGGGGGGCCAATAAGAGCTCCTACAATGAGCAGTTCTTC.

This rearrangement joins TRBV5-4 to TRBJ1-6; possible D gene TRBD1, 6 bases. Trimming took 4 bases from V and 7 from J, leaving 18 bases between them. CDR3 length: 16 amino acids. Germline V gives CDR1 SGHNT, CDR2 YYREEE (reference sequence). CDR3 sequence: CASSPATQGRNSPLHF. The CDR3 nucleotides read TGTGCCAGCAGCCCAGCCACACAGGGTCGGAATTCACCCCTCCACTTT.

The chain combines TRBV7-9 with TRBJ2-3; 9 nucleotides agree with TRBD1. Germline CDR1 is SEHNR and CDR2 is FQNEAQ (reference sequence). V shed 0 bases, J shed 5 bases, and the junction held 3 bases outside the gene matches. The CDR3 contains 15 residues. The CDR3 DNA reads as TGTGCCAGCAGCTTAGCAGGGACAGGGAAAGATACGCAGTATTTT. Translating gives CASSLAGTGKDTQYF. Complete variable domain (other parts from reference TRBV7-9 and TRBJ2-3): DTGVSQNPRHKITKRGQNVTFRCDPISEHNRLYWYRQTLGQGPEFLTYFQNEAQLEKSRLLSDRFSAERPKGSFSTLEIQRTEQGDSAMYLCASSLAGTGKDTQYFGPGTRLTVL.

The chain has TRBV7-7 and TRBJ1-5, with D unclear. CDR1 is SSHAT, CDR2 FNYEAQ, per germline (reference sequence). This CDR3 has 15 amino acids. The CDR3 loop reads CATRAAADSNQPQHF. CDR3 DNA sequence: TGTGCTACCCGGGCGGCAGCTGATAGCAATCAGCCCCAGCATTTT.

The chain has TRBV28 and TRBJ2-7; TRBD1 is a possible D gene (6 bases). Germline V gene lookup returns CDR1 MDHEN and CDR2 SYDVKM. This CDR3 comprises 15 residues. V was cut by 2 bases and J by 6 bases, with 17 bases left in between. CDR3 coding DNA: TGTGCCAGCAGTTTACCCCGGACCAACAGGGTCGAGCAGTACTTC. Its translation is CASSLPRTNRVEQYF.

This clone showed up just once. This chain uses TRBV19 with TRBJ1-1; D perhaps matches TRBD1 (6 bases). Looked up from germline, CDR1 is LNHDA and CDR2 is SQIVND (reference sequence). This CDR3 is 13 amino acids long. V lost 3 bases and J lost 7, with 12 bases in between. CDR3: CASSISGDNEAFF. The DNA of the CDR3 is TGTGCCAGTAGTATTTCCGGGGACAATGAAGCTTTCTTT.

The CDR3 reads CASSRGLGAQANEKLFF. CDR3 nucleotides: TGCGCCAGCAGCCGGGGGTTGGGGGCTCAGGCTAATGAAAAACTGTTTTTT. V gene TRBV4-3 combines with J gene TRBJ1-4; D might be TRBD1 (6 bases). The CDR3 spans 17 residues. V was pared by 4 bases and J by 3 bases, with 18 bases between. Germline assignment: CDR1 LGHNA and CDR2 YSLEER.

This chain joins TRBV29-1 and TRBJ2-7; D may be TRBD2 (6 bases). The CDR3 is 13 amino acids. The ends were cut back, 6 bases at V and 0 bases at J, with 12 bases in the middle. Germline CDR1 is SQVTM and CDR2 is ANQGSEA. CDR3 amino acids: CSVLPGGSYEQYF. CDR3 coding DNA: TGCAGCGTATTACCCGGGGGCTCCTACGAGCAGTACTTC.

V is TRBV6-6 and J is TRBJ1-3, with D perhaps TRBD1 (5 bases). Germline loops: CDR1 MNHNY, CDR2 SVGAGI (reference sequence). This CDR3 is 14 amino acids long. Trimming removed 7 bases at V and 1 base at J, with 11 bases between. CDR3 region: CASTGTRSGNTIYF. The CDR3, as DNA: TGTGCCAGCACTGGGACCAGGTCTGGAAACACCATATATTTT.

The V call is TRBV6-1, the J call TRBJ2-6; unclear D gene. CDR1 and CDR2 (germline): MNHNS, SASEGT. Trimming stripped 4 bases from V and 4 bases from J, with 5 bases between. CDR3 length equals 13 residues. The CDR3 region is CASSVTGANVLTF. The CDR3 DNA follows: TGTGCCAGCAGTGTTACCGGGGCCAACGTCCTGACTTTC.

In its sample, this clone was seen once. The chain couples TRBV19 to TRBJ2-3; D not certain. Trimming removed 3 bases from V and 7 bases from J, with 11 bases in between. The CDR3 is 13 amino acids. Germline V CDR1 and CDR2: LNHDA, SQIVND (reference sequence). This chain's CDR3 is CASSIEVRYTQYF. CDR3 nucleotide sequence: TGTGCCAGTAGTATCGAAGTCCGGTATACGCAGTATTTT.

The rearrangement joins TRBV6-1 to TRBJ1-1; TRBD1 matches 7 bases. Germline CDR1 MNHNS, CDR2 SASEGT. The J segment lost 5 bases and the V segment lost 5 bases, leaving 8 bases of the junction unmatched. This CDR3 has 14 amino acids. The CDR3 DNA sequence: TGTGCCAGCAGTTTACAGGGGAGGGGGACTGAAGCTTTCTTT. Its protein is CASSLQGRGTEAFF.